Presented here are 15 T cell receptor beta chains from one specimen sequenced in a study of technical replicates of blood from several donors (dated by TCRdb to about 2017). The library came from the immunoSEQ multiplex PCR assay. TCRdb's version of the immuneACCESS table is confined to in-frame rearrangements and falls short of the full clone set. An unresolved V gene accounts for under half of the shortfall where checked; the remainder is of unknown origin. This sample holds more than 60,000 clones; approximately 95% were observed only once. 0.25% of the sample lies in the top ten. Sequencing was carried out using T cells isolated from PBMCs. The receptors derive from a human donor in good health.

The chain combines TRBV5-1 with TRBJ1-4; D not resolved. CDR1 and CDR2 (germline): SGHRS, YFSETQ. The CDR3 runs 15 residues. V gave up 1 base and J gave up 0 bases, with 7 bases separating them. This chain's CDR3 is CASSLRQATNEKLFF. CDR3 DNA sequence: TGCGCCAGCAGCTTGCGGCAGGCAACTAATGAAAAACTGTTTTTT. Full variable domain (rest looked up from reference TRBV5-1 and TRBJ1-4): KAGVTQTPRYLIKTRGQQVTLSCSPISGHRSVSWYQQTPGQGLQFLFEYFSETQRNKGNFPGRFSGRQFSNSRSEMNVSTLELGDSALYLCASSLRQATNEKLFFGSGTQLSVL.

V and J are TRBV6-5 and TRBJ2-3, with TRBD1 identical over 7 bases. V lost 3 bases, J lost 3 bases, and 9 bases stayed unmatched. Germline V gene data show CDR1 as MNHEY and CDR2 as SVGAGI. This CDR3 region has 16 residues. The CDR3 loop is CASSYDYRGETDTQYF. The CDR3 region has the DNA TGTGCCAGCAGTTATGACTACAGGGGTGAGACAGATACGCAGTATTTT.

CDR3 loop: CASSREGGRFYGYTF. The DNA for the CDR3 is TGTGCCAGCAGCCGCGAGGGGGGGCGCTTCTATGGCTACACCTTC. The V and J genes are TRBV5-5 and TRBJ1-2; weak D call: TRBD1 (6 bases). The germline V gene has CDR1 SGHKS and CDR2 YYEKEE (reference sequence). V lost 4 bases to trimming and J lost 4 bases, with 17 bases between them. This CDR3 spans 15 amino acids. Complete variable domain (other parts from reference TRBV5-5 and TRBJ1-2): DAGVTQSPTHLIKTRGQQVTLRCSPISGHKSVSWYQQVLGQGPQFIFQYYEKEERGRGNFPDRFSARQFPNYSSELNVNALLLGDSALYLCASSREGGRFYGYTFGSGTRLTVV.

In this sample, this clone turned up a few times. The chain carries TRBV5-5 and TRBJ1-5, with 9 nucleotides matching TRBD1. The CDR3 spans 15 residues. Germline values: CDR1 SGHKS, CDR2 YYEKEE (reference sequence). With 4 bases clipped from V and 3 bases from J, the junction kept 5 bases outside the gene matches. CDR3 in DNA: TGTGCCAGCAGCGCACAGGGGGCGTACAATCAGCCCCAGCATTTT. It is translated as CASSAQGAYNQPQHF.

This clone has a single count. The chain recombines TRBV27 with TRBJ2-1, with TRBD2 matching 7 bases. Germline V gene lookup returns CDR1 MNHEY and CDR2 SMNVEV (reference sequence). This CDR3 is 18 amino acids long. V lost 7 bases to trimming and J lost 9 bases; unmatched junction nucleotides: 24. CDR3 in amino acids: CASNNKAGLLTEEFEQFF. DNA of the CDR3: TGTGCCAGCAATAATAAGGCGGGACTACTCACGGAGGAGTTTGAGCAGTTCTTC.

DNA of the CDR3: TGCAGCGTTCTGGGGGCGGCGGGAGGAGAGCAGTACTTC. Translation: CSVLGAAGGEQYF. V usage is TRBV29-1 and J usage is TRBJ2-7; 8 nucleotides line up with TRBD2. Trimming took 5 bases from V and 7 from J; bases not matched to a gene: 10. The CDR3 sequence is 13 residues long. CDR1 and CDR2 from the germline V gene are SQVTM and ANQGSEA.

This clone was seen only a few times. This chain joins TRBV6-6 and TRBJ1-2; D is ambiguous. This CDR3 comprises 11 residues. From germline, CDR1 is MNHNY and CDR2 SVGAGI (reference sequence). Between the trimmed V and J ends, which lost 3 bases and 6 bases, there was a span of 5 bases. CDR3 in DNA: TGTGCCAGCAGTTATACAGATGGCTACACCTTC. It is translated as CASSYTDGYTF.

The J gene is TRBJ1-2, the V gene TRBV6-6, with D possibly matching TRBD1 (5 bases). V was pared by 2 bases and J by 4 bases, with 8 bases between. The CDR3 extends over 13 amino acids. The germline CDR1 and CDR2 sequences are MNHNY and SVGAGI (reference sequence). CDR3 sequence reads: CASSYTGVYGYTF. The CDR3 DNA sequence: TGTGCCAGCAGTTACACGGGGGTCTATGGCTACACCTTC.

This CDR3 reads CAISETETGGSYTF. The CDR3 nucleotides are TGTGCCATCAGTGAGACAGAGACAGGTGGGAGCTACACCTTC. The V and J genes are TRBV10-3 and TRBJ1-2, with TRBD1 as a possible D gene (6 bases). CDR3 length: 14 amino acids. The V gene lost 2 bases and the J gene lost 9 bases, with 16 bases spanning the gap. Germline loops: CDR1 ENHRY, CDR2 SYGVKD.

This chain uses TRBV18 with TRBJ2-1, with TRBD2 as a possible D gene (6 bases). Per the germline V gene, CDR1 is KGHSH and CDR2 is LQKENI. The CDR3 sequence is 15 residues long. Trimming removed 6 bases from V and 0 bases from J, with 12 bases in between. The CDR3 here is CASSGVGSSYNEQFF. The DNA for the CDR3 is TGTGCCAGCTCTGGCGTCGGGAGCTCCTACAATGAGCAGTTCTTC. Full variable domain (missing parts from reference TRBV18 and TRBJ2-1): NAGVMQNPRHLVRRRGQEARLRCSPMKGHSHVYWYRQLPEEGLKFMVYLQKENIIDESGMPKERFSAEFPKEGPSILRIQQVVRGDSAAYFCASSGVGSSYNEQFFGPGTRLTVL.

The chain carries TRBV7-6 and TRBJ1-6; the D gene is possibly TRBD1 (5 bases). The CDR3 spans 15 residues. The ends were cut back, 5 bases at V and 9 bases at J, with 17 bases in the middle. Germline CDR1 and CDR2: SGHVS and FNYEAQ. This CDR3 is CASSASTAFSSPLHF. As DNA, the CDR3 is TGTGCCAGCAGCGCATCGACAGCCTTTAGTTCACCCCTCCACTTT.

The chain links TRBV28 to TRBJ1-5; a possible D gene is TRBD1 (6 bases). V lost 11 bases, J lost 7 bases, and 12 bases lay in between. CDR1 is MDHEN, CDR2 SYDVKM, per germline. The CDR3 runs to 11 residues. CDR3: CAGGAVQPQHF. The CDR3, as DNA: TGTGCCGGGGGCGCGGTACAGCCCCAGCATTTT.

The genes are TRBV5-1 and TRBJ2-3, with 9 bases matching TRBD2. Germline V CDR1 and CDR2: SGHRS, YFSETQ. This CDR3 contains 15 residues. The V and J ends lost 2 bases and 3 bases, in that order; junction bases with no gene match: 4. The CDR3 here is CASSLVLAGTDTQYF. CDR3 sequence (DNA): TGCGCCAGCAGCTTAGTACTAGCGGGTACAGATACGCAGTATTTT.

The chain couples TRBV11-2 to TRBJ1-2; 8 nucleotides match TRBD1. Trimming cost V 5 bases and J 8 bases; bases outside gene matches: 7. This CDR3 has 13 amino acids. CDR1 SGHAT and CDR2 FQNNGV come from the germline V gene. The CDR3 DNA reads TGTGCCAGCAGCCCCCGGACAGGGCTAGGCTACACCTTC. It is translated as CASSPRTGLGYTF.

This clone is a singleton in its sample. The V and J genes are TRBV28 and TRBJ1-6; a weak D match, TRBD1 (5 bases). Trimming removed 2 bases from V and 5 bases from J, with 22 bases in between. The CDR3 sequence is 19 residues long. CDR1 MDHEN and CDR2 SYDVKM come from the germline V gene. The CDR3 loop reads CASSLVILSGTENNSPLHF. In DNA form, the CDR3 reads TGTGCCAGCAGTTTAGTCATTCTGAGCGGGACGGAAAATAATTCACCCCTCCACTTT.